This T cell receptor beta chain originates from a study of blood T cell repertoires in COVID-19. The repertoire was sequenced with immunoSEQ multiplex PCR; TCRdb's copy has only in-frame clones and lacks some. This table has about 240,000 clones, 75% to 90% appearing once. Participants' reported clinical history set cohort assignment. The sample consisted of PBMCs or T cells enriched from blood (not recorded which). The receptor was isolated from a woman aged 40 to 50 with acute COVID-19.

CDR3 sequence: CASSNTGGNQPQHF. As DNA, the CDR3 is TGTGCCAGTAGCAATACAGGGGGCAATCAGCCCCAGCATTTT. This chain uses TRBV19 with TRBJ1-5; 7 nucleotides agree with TRBD1. Trimming took 6 bases from V and 2 from J; bases not matched to a gene: 4. In germline, CDR1 is LNHDA, CDR2 SQIVND (reference sequence). The CDR3 runs 14 residues.